This TCR beta chain was identified in a study of T cell responses to AZD1222 COVID-19 vaccine. A note on this clone: What it binds is not known.

V was cut by 0 bases and J by 2 bases, with 6 bases left in between. CDR3 length: 13 residues. Germline CDR1 and CDR2: SGHDT and YYEEEE. Whole-study findings and limits: Breadth and depth of Spike-specific TCRs rose after two AZD1222 doses.

Sequencing was performed with immunoSEQ multiplex PCR; in TCRdb, only in-frame clones are kept and a portion is missing. The data contain 95,000 to 150,000 clones, around nine tenths of them singletons. V usage is TRBV5-6 and J usage is TRBJ2-7; unclear D gene. The material was peripheral blood, obtained on day 0 of AZD1222 vaccination. The TCR originated in an adult in good health. CDR3: CASSLDGPYEQYF. The CDR3 coding sequence is TGTGCCAGCAGCTTGGATGGACCCTACGAGCAGTACTTC. Full variable domain (missing parts from reference TRBV5-6 and TRBJ2-7): DAGVTQSPTHLIKTRGQQVTLRCSPKSGHDTVSWYQQALGQGPQFIFQYYEEEERQRGNFPDRFSGHQFPNYSSELNVNALLLGDSALYLCASSLDGPYEQYFGPGTRLTVT.